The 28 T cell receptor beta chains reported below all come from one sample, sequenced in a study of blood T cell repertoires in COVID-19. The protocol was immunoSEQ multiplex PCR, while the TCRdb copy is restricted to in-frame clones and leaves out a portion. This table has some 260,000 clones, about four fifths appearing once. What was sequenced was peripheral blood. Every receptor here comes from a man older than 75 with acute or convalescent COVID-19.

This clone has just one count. The DNA of the CDR3 is TGTGCCATCAAAAGGAGGGACGAGCAGTACTTC. Translating it yields CAIKRRDEQYF. The V and J genes are TRBV10-3 and TRBJ2-7; possible D gene TRBD2, 6 bases. V was pared by 7 bases and J by 5 bases, with 9 bases between. Germline CDR1 and CDR2: ENHRY and SYGVKD. This CDR3 comprises 11 residues.

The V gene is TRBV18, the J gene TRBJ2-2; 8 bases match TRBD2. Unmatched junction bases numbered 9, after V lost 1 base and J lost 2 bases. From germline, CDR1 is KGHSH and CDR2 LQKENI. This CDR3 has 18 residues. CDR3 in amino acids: CASSPRNSGMTNTGELFF. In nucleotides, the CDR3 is TGTGCCAGCTCACCACGGAATAGCGGGATGACAAACACCGGGGAGCTGTTTTTT.

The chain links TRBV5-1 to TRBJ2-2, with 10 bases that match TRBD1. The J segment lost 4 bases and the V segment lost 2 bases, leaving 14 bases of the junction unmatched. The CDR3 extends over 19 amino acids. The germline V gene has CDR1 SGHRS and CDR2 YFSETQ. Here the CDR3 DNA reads TGCGCCAGCAGCTTAGGTATTTGGAGTGGGACAGGGGCCACCGGGGAGCTGTTTTTT. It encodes CASSLGIWSGTGATGELFF.

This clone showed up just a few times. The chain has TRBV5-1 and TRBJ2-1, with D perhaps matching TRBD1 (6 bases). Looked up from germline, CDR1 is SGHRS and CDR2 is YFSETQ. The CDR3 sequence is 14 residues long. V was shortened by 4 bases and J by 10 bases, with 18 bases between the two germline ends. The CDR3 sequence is CASSIQTGRREQFF. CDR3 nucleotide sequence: TGCGCCAGCAGCATCCAGACAGGTAGACGGGAGCAGTTCTTC.

CDR3 DNA sequence: TGTGCCTGGAGTGGAGGACTAGCGGGAGGTGGAGATACGCAGTATTTT. It translates to CAWSGGLAGGGDTQYF. The chain joins TRBV30 to TRBJ2-3; 14 bases fit TRBD2. Germline CDR1 is GTSNPN and CDR2 is SVGIG (reference sequence). This CDR3 contains 16 residues. Germline trimming cut 1 base from V and 5 bases from J; bases unmatched to any gene: 5.

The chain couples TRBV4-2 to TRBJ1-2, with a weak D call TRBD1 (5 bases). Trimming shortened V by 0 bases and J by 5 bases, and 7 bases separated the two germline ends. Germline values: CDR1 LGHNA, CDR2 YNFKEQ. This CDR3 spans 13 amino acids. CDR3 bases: TGTGCCAGCAGCCAAGACGCAGGGTATGGCTACACCTTC. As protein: CASSQDAGYGYTF.

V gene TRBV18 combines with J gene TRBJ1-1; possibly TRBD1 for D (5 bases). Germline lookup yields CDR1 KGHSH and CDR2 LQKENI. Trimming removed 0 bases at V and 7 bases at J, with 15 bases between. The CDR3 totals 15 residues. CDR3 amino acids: CASSPPGEWGGEAFF. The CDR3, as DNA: TGTGCCAGCTCACCACCGGGGGAATGGGGAGGTGAAGCTTTCTTT.

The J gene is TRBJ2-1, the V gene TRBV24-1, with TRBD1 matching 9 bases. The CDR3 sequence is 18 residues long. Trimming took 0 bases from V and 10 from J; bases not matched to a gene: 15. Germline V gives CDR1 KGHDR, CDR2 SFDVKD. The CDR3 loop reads CATSDLHRGQGLQGEQFF. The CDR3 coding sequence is TGTGCCACCAGTGATTTGCACAGGGGGCAAGGGTTACAGGGGGAGCAGTTCTTC.

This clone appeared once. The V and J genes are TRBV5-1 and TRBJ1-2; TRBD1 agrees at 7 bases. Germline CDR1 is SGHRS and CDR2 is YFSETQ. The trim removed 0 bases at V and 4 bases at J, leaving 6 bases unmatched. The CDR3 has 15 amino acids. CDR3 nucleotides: TGCGCCAGCAGCTTGGAACAGGGGTCTGGCTATGGCTACACCTTC. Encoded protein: CASSLEQGSGYGYTF.

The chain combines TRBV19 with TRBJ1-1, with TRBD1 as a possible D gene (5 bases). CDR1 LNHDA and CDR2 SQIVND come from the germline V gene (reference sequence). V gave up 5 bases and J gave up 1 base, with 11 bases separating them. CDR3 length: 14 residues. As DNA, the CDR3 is TGTGCCAGTAGTCCAACGGGGGGGAACACTGAAGCTTTCTTT. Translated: CASSPTGGNTEAFF. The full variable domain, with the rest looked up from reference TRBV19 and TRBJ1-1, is DGGITQSPKYLFRKEGQNVTLSCEQNLNHDAMYWYRQDPGQGLRLIYYSQIVNDFQKGDIAEGYSVSREKKESFPLTVTSAQKNPTAFYLCASSPTGGNTEAFFGQGTRLTVV.

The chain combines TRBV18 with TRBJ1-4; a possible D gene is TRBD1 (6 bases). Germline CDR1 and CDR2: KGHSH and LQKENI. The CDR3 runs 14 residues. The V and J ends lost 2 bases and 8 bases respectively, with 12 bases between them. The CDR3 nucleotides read TGTGCCAGCTCACCAGGGGGCGGAAACGAAAAACTGTTTTTT. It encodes CASSPGGGNEKLFF.

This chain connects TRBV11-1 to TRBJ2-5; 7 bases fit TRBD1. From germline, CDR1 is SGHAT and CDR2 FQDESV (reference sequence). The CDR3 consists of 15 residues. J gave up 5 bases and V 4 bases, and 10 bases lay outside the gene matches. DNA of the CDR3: TGTGCCAGCAGCTCGCAGACAGGGCGACGGGAGACCCAGTACTTC. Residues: CASSSQTGRRETQYF.

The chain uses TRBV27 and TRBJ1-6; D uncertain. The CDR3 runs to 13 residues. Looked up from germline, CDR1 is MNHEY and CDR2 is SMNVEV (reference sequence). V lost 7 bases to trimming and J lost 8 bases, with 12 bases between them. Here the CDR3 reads CASKAEGYSPLHF. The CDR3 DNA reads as TGTGCCAGCAAGGCTGAGGGTTATTCACCCCTCCACTTT.

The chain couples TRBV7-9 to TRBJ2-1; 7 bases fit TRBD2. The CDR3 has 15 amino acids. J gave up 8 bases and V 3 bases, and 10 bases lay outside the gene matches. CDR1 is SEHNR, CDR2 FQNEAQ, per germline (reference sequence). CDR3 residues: CASSFRQPGGDEQFF. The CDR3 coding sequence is TGTGCCAGCAGCTTTCGCCAGCCGGGAGGTGATGAGCAGTTCTTC.

CDR3: CASSEQGYTEAFF. CDR3 bases: TGTGCCAGCAGTGAACAGGGTTACACTGAAGCTTTCTTT. This chain connects TRBV2 to TRBJ1-1; D perhaps matches TRBD1 (5 bases). Germline lookup yields CDR1 SNHLY and CDR2 FYNNEI. Deletions cut 2 bases from V and 3 bases from J, with 7 bases between. The CDR3 is 13 amino acids.

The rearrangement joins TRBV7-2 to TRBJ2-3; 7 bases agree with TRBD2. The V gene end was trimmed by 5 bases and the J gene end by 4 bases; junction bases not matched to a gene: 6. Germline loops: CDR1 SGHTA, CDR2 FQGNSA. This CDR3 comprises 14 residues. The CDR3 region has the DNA TGTGCCAGCAGCCACAGCGGGAAGGCAGATACGCAGTATTTT. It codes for CASSHSGKADTQYF.

The CDR3 is CATSAAHRTNNEQFF. The CDR3 DNA reads as TGTGCCACCTCCGCCGCACATAGAACTAACAATGAGCAGTTCTTC. The gene calls are TRBV24-1 and TRBJ2-1; D gene ambiguous. The CDR3 spans 15 residues. Germline V gene sequence: CDR1 KGHDR, CDR2 SFDVKD. V was trimmed by 9 bases and J by 5 bases, leaving 19 bases between them.

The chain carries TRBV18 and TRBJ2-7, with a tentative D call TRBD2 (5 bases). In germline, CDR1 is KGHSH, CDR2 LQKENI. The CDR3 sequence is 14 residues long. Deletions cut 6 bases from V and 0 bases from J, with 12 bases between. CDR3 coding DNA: TGTGCCAGCTCGCGGACGGGGAGCTCCTACGAGCAGTACTTC. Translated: CASSRTGSSYEQYF.

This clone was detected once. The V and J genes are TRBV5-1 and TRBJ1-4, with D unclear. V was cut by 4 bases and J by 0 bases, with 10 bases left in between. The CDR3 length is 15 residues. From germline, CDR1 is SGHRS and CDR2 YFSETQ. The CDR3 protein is CASSPNTATNEKLFF. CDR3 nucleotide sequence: TGCGCCAGCAGCCCAAACACCGCAACTAATGAAAAACTGTTTTTT.

CDR3 sequence (DNA): TGCGCCAGCAGCGCCACCGGGACTACGGACACTGAAGCTTTCTTT. Its translation: CASSATGTTDTEAFF. The chain has TRBV5-1 and TRBJ1-1; the D gene is possibly TRBD1 (5 bases). This CDR3 is built from 15 residues. Germline V gene data show CDR1 as SGHRS and CDR2 as YFSETQ. V lost 4 bases and J 3 bases, leaving 16 bases between the germline ends. Drawing the rest from reference TRBV5-1 and TRBJ1-1, the complete variable domain is KAGVTQTPRYLIKTRGQQVTLSCSPISGHRSVSWYQQTPGQGLQFLFEYFSETQRNKGNFPGRFSGRQFSNSRSEMNVSTLELGDSALYLCASSATGTTDTEAFFGQGTRLTVV.

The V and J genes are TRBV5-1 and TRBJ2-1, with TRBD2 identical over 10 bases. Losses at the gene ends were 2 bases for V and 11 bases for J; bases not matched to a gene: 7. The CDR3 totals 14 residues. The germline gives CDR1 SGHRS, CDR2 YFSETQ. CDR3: CASSFASGSQQQFF. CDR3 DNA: TGCGCCAGCAGCTTTGCTAGCGGGAGCCAGCAGCAGTTCTTC.

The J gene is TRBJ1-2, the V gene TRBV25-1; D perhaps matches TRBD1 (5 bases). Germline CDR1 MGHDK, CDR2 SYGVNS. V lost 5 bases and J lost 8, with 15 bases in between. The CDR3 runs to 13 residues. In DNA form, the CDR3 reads TGTGCCAGCAGTCCCATAGGGGTAACCGGCTACACCTTC. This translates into CASSPIGVTGYTF.

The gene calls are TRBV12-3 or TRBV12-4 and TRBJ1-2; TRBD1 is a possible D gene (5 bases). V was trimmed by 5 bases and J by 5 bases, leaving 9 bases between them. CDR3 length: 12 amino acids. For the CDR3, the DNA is TGTGCCAGCAGTAAGACAGCATATGGCTACACCTTC. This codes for CASSKTAYGYTF.

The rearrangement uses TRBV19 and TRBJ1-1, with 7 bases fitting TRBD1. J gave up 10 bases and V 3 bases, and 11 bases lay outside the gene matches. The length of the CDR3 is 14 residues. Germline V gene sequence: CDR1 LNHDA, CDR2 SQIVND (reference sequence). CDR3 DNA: TGTGCCAGTAGTATGTGGACCGGGACAGTCGCAGCTTTCTTT. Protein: CASSMWTGTVAAFF.

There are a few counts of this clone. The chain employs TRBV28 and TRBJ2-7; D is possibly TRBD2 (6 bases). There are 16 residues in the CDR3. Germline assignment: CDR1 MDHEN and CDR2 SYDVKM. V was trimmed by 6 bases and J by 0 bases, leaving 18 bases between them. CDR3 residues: CASSPSEAMFSYEQYF. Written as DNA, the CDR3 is TGTGCCAGCAGCCCTAGCGAGGCCATGTTCTCCTACGAGCAGTACTTC.

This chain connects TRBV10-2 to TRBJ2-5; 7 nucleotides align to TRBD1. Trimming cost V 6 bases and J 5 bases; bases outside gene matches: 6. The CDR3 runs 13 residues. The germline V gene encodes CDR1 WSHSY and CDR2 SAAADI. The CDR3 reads CASRVGRGETQYF. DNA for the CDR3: TGCGCCAGCAGGGTGGGCAGGGGGGAGACCCAGTACTTC.

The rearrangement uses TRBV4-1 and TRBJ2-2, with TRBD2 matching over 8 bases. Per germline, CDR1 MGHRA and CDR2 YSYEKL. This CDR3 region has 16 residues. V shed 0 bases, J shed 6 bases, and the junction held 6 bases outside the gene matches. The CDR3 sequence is CASSQDGAGGAGELFF. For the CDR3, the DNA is TGCGCCAGCAGCCAAGATGGGGCGGGGGGCGCCGGGGAGCTGTTTTTT.

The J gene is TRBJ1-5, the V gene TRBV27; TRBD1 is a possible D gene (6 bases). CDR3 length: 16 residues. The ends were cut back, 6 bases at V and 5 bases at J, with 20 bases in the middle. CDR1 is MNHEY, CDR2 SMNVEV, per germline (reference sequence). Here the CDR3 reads CASSRGGGLWDQPQHF. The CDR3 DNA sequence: TGTGCCAGCAGCCGCGGGGGGGGGCTGTGGGATCAGCCCCAGCATTTT.